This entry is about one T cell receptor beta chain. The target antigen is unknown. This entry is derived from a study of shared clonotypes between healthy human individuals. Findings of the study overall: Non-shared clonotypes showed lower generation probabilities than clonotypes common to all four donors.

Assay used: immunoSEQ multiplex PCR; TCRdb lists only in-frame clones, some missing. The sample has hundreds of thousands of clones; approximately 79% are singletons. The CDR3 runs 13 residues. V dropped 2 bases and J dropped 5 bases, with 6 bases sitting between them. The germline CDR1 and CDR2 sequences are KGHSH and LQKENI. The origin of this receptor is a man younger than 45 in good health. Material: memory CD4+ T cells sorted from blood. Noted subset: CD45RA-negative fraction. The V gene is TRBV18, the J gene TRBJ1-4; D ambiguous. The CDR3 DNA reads TGTGCCAGCTCACCATCGGGGAATGAAAAACTGTTTTTT. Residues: CASSPSGNEKLFF.